The sequence of this TCR beta chain was determined in a study of cytomegalovirus exposure and HLA in healthy donors. In the PCR, 60 Vbeta and 13 Jbeta primers were used. TCRdb's copy holds only in-frame clones and misses some; the assay was immunoSEQ multiplex PCR. The table lists 200,000 to 250,000 clones, with about 1% in the top ten. Germline trimming cut 0 bases from V and 4 bases from J; bases unmatched to any gene: 6. CDR1 and CDR2 from the germline V gene are KGHSH and LQKENI. The CDR3 has 15 amino acids. The V call is TRBV18, the J call TRBJ2-7; 7 bases fit TRBD2. The sequence was collected from a woman in her twenties or thirties in good health and CMV-seropositive. Sequencing was carried out using PBMCs. CDR3 loop: CASSPPNGRPYEQYF. The CDR3, as DNA: TGTGCCAGCTCACCACCAAACGGGAGGCCTTACGAGCAGTACTTC.